A selection of T cell receptor beta chains follows, all from one sample in a study of OX40 agonist ivuxolimab in advanced cancers. Profiling relied on immunoSEQ multiplex PCR, and the TCRdb table lists in-frame clones only, not all of them. The table lists 45,000 to 55,000 clones, roughly 87% of them singletons. The sequenced sample was CD4+ or CD8+ T cells sorted from blood, obtained in a trial of the OX40 agonist ivuxolimab. The receptor source for this set is an adult with an advanced solid tumor such as melanoma, head and neck, liver or kidney cancer. The conserved cysteine and the conserved F or W are not part of the CDR3 here.

TRBV7-9,TRBJ1-3,ASSQDRGSSGNTIY
TRBV28,TRBJ2-7,ASSLSYRGSQQY
TRBV19,TRBJ2-5,ASSKMGDRRWETQY
TRBV27,TRBJ2-5,ASRRGGALETQY
TRBV10-3,TRBJ1-3,AISGTGRNSGNTIY
TRBV19,TRBJ2-6,ATRSVAGANVLT
TRBV4-1,TRBJ2-5,ASSQNWGETQY
TRBV20-1,TRBJ2-1,SAPQGGEQF
TRBV18,TRBJ2-3,ASSQTRDRYTDTQY
TRBV19,TRBJ1-3,ASSAWGSGNTIY